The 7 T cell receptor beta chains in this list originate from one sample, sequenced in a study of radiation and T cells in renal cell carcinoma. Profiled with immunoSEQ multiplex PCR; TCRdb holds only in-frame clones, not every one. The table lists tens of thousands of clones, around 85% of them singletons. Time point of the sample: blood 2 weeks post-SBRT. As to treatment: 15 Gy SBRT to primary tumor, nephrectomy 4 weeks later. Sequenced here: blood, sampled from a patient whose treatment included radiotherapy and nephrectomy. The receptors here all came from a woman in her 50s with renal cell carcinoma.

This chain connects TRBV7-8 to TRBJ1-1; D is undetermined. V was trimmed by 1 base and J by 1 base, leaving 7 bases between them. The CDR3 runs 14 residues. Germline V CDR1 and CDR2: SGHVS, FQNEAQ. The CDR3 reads CASSLELANTEAFF. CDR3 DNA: TGTGCCAGCAGCTTAGAGTTGGCGAACACTGAAGCTTTCTTT. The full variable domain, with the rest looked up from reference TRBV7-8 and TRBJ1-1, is GAGVSQSPRYKVAKRGQDVALRCDPISGHVSLFWYQQALGQGPEFLTYFQNEAQLDKSGLPSDRFFAERPEGSVSTLKIQRTQQEDSAVYLCASSLELANTEAFFGQGTRLTVV.

The CDR3 is CASSTALNGETQYF. CDR3 DNA sequence: TGTGCCAGCAGCACGGCCCTAAACGGAGAGACCCAGTACTTC. The V and J genes are TRBV7-2 and TRBJ2-5, with D hard to call. The CDR3 has 14 residues. Germline CDR1 SGHTA, CDR2 FQGNSA. Between the trimmed V and J ends, which lost 5 bases and 4 bases, there was a span of 14 bases.

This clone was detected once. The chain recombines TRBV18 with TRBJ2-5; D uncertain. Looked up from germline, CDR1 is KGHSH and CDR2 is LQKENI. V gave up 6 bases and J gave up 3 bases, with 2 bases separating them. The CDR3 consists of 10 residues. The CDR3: CASSEETQYF. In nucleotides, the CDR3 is TGTGCCAGCTCCGAAGAGACCCAGTACTTC. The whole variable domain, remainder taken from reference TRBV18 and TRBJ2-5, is NAGVMQNPRHLVRRRGQEARLRCSPMKGHSHVYWYRQLPEEGLKFMVYLQKENIIDESGMPKERFSAEFPKEGPSILRIQQVVRGDSAAYFCASSEETQYFGPGTRLLVL.

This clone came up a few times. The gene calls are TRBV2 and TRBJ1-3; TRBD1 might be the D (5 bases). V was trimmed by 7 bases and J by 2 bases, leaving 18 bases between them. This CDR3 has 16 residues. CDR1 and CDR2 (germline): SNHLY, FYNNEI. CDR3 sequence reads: CASTQPGQGTGNTIYF. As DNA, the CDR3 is TGTGCCAGCACCCAACCCGGTCAGGGTACTGGAAACACCATATATTTT.

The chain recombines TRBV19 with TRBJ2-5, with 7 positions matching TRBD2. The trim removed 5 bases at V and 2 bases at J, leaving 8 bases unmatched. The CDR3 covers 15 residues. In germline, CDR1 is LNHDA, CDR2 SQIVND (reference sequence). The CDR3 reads CASSLQRGGQETQYF. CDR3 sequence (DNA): TGTGCCAGTAGTCTTCAGCGGGGAGGGCAAGAGACCCAGTACTTC.

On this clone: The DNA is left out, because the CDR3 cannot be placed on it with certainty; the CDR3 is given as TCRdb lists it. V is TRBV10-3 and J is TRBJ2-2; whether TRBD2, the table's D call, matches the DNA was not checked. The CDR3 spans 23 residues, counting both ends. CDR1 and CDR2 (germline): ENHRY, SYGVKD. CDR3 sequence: CAISESFGEGGCSGRAFTGELFF.

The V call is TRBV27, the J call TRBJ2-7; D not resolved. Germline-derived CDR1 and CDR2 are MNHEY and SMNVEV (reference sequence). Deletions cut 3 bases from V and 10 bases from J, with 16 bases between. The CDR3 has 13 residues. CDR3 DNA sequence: TGTGCCAGCAGTTTCCTCGGGTCTCCGGTTCAGTACTTC. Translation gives CASSFLGSPVQYF.